The present entry profiles one T cell receptor beta chain with its context. Trimming cost V 4 bases and J 7 bases; bases outside gene matches: 6. The CDR3 spans 14 residues. Germline values: CDR1 ENHRY, CDR2 SYGVKD. A second PCR, run for about 7 to 11 cycles, used a sample-barcoded 5' primer plus a J-beta primer mix. TCRdb re-derived calls from the 5' RACE reads in MiXCR, one entry per CDR3 protein. The data show 950,000 to 1,200,000 distinct CDR3 sequences, approximately 38% seen once. This specimen comes from a study of blood T cells in healthy people across ages. This receptor was taken from a man aged 18 to 29 in good health. The specimen sequenced was blood. V gene TRBV10-3 combines with J gene TRBJ2-1; 8 bases line up with TRBD2. This chain's CDR3 is CAISVPGGRNEQFF. CDR3 coding DNA: TGTGCCATCAGTGTACCGGGGGGGCGTAATGAGCAGTTCTTC.